These 11 T cell receptor beta chains share one sample of origin, sequenced in a study of cytomegalovirus exposure and HLA in healthy donors. Sequenced by immunoSEQ multiplex PCR; TCRdb stores in-frame clones only, minus some. The repertoire holds about 43,000 clones, 80% to 95% seen once, with roughly 5.2% in the top ten. The material sequenced was PBMCs. All receptors derive from a man between 18 and 29 years old in good health and CMV-seronegative.

This clone was seen only once. The CDR3 DNA follows: TGCGCCAGCAGCTCAGGCTTCGGCGGGACCAATGAGCAGTTCTTC. The encoded protein is CASSSGFGGTNEQFF. The gene calls are TRBV4-1 and TRBJ2-1, with a weak D call TRBD2 (6 bases). Germline values: CDR1 MGHRA, CDR2 YSYEKL. Deletions cut 5 bases from V and 6 bases from J, with 17 bases between. This CDR3 contains 15 residues.

The CDR3 DNA follows: TGTGCCAGCAAGGACAGGGAAAATTCACCCCTCCACTTT. Protein: CASKDRENSPLHF. V gene TRBV11-2 combines with J gene TRBJ1-6, with 8 positions matching TRBD1. The CDR3 totals 13 residues. Germline CDR1 SGHAT, CDR2 FQNNGV. The V and J ends lost 7 bases and 7 bases, in that order; junction bases with no gene match: 3.

The V and J genes are TRBV7-9 and TRBJ1-1, with D possibly matching TRBD1 (6 bases). Germline CDR1 is SEHNR and CDR2 is FQNEAQ (reference sequence). The CDR3 consists of 15 residues. Trimming cost V 3 bases and J 2 bases, with 13 bases left between them. The CDR3 DNA reads as TGTGCCAGCAGCTTTACCGGGACATTTAACACTGAAGCTTTCTTT. Translating it yields CASSFTGTFNTEAFF.

The genes are TRBV6-1 and TRBJ1-1, with D possibly TRBD1 on 6 matching bases. V lost 0 bases and J lost 8, with 13 bases in between. This CDR3 is 14 amino acids long. CDR1 and CDR2 from the germline V gene are MNHNS and SASEGT. The CDR3 protein is CASSEASGQIEAFF. CDR3 sequence (DNA): TGTGCCAGCAGTGAAGCATCCGGACAGATAGAAGCTTTCTTT.

The gene calls are TRBV6-5 and TRBJ1-6; a weak D match, TRBD1 (6 bases). The CDR3 spans 12 residues. The V gene lost 5 bases and the J gene lost 13 bases, with 12 bases spanning the gap. Germline values: CDR1 MNHEY, CDR2 SVGAGI. This CDR3 reads CASSRAGAPLHF. The CDR3 nucleotides read TGTGCCAGCAGTCGCGCGGGGGCTCCCCTCCACTTT.

CDR3 sequence: CASSPPGQRIYNEQFF. CDR3 sequence (DNA): TGTGCCAGCAGTCCGCCGGGACAAAGGATTTACAATGAGCAGTTCTTC. The V call is TRBV28, the J call TRBJ2-1; D possibly corresponds to TRBD1 (6 bases). The V gene lost 5 bases and the J gene lost 4 bases, with 18 bases spanning the gap. Germline CDR1 is MDHEN and CDR2 is SYDVKM. The CDR3 is 16 amino acids.

The CDR3 spells CASSYSSHSPGYTF. DNA for the CDR3: TGTGCCAGCAGTTACTCGAGCCACAGCCCTGGCTACACCTTC. The gene calls are TRBV6-5 and TRBJ1-2; no definite D call. V was pared by 0 bases and J by 7 bases, with 12 bases between. CDR1 is MNHEY, CDR2 SVGAGI, per germline. CDR3 size: 14 residues.

The rearrangement uses TRBV4-1 and TRBJ2-3; D perhaps matches TRBD2 (6 bases). The CDR3 is 17 amino acids. In germline, CDR1 is MGHRA, CDR2 YSYEKL. V shed 0 bases and J shed 4 bases, with 17 bases lying between them. CDR3 nucleotide sequence: TGCGCCAGCAGCCAAGAAATGTCAGGAGGGTCCCCAGATACGCAGTATTTT. Its protein product is CASSQEMSGGSPDTQYF.

This rearrangement joins TRBV7-8 to TRBJ2-7; D perhaps matches TRBD2 (5 bases). The germline V gene has CDR1 SGHVS and CDR2 FQNEAQ. The CDR3 loop spans 15 amino acids. Trimming stripped 5 bases from V and 0 bases from J, with 14 bases between. The CDR3 protein is CASSRGRRVSYEQYF. Here the CDR3 DNA reads TGTGCCAGCAGCCGAGGGCGGCGGGTCTCCTACGAGCAGTACTTC.

This clone has just one count. The genes are TRBV14 and TRBJ1-3; D is perhaps TRBD1 (6 bases). Per germline, CDR1 SGHDN and CDR2 FVKESK. The CDR3 totals 16 residues. V was pared by 0 bases and J by 0 bases, with 9 bases between. CDR3 region: CASSQETGISGNTIYF. In nucleotides, the CDR3 is TGTGCCAGCAGCCAAGAAACAGGGATCTCTGGAAACACCATATATTTT.

V is TRBV7-9 and J is TRBJ2-7, with D possibly being TRBD1 (5 bases). V was cut by 3 bases and J by 3 bases, with 9 bases left in between. Germline CDR1 reads SEHNR; CDR2 reads FQNEAQ (reference sequence). The CDR3 covers 13 residues. In nucleotides, the CDR3 is TGTGCCAGCAGCTTCGGGCAGGGCTACGAGCAGTACTTC. It translates to CASSFGQGYEQYF.